This T cell receptor beta chain was observed in a study of blood T cell repertoires in COVID-19. Study-wide context: PBMCs, B-cell-depleted T cells, or T cells were the source of the cDNA or gDNA that made up the material.

With V trimmed by 4 bases and J by 5 bases, 8 bases remained unmatched. CDR1 is LNHNV, CDR2 YYDKDF, per germline (reference sequence). The CDR3 is 15 amino acids. Per the authors' pipeline: Using reference gene primer amplification, nucleated cell counts were estimated. The table came from immunoSEQ multiplex PCR; TCRdb's copy has only in-frame clones and leaves some out. The V and J calls and clone size come from that table; D and trimming were worked out from the DNA. The data show 150,000 to 200,000 clones, over 75% seen once. The clonotype originates from a man in his 70s who had recovered from COVID-19. Sequencing input: peripheral blood. The chain is built from TRBV15 and TRBJ2-1; 7 positions agree with TRBD2. In DNA, the CDR3 is TGTGCCACCAGCAAAGCGGGAACCCAGGACAATGAGCAGTTCTTC. Its protein product is CATSKAGTQDNEQFF.